This passage covers 9 T cell receptor beta chains from one sample sequenced in a study of blood T cell repertoires in COVID-19. This table comes from immunoSEQ multiplex PCR, and its TCRdb copy is limited to in-frame clones, with some not included. The sample has about 73,000 clones; about 88% are singletons. The sequenced material came from peripheral blood. The receptor source for this set is a man older than 75 with acute or convalescent COVID-19.

The rearrangement uses TRBV5-4 and TRBJ2-1; D gene unclear. The CDR3 runs to 14 residues. Germline V gene sequence: CDR1 SGHNT, CDR2 YYREEE (reference sequence). V was cut by 1 base and J by 8 bases, with 13 bases left in between. This CDR3 reads CASSLSAEYDEQFF. The CDR3 DNA reads TGTGCCAGCAGCTTGTCTGCGGAGTATGATGAGCAGTTCTTC.

The count of this clone is one. The DNA for the CDR3 is TGTGCCAGCAGCTCCCGGACAGGCCCACGGGAGACCCAGTACTTC. Its protein is CASSSRTGPRETQYF. The chain uses TRBV5-4 and TRBJ2-5; TRBD1 matches 7 bases. The CDR3 totals 15 residues. The germline V gene encodes CDR1 SGHNT and CDR2 YYREEE (reference sequence). Trimming at V came to 3 bases and at J to 5 bases, leaving 10 bases not matched to a gene.

The chain combines TRBV5-1 with TRBJ1-3; a weak D match, TRBD1 (5 bases). The CDR3 length is 18 residues. CDR1 is SGHRS, CDR2 YFSETQ, per germline. The V gene lost 0 bases and the J gene lost 1 base, with 17 bases spanning the gap. In nucleotides, the CDR3 is TGCGCCAGCAGCTTGGGTGAACTCGGACATTTATCTGGAAACACCATATATTTT. As protein: CASSLGELGHLSGNTIYF.

The V gene is TRBV4-1, the J gene TRBJ1-1, with a tentative D call TRBD1 (6 bases). V was trimmed by 1 base and J by 1 base, leaving 10 bases between them. Per the germline V gene, CDR1 is MGHRA and CDR2 is YSYEKL. This CDR3 region has 15 residues. The CDR3 spells CASSQGTVQNTEAFF. CDR3 DNA sequence: TGCGCCAGCAGCCAAGGGACAGTCCAGAACACTGAAGCTTTCTTT.

The chain carries TRBV25-1 and TRBJ1-3; no clear D. Germline CDR1 and CDR2: MGHDK and SYGVNS. The CDR3 length is 15 residues. The ends were cut back, 2 bases at V and 0 bases at J, with 8 bases in the middle. The CDR3 sequence is CASSENVGSGNTIYF. The CDR3, as DNA: TGTGCCAGCAGTGAAAACGTCGGCTCTGGAAACACCATATATTTT.

The chain uses TRBV18 and TRBJ1-1, with TRBD1 identical over 7 bases. CDR1 KGHSH and CDR2 LQKENI come from the germline V gene. This CDR3 contains 14 residues. The J segment lost 5 bases and the V segment lost 3 bases, leaving 6 bases of the junction unmatched. This chain's CDR3 is CASSPPTGWTEAFF. As DNA, the CDR3 is TGTGCCAGCTCACCTCCGACAGGGTGGACTGAAGCTTTCTTT.

V is TRBV5-1 and J is TRBJ2-5; 14 nucleotides line up with TRBD2. This CDR3 has 16 residues. With V trimmed by 4 bases and J by 3 bases, 5 bases remained unmatched. In germline, CDR1 is SGHRS, CDR2 YFSETQ. The CDR3 sequence is CASSLGTSGGKETQYF. The CDR3 bases are TGCGCCAGCAGCCTTGGGACTAGCGGGGGAAAAGAGACCCAGTACTTC.

The V call is TRBV19, the J call TRBJ1-3; no definite D call. CDR3 size: 17 residues. The germline V gene has CDR1 LNHDA and CDR2 SQIVND (reference sequence). V was shortened by 1 base and J by 8 bases, with 21 bases between the two germline ends. The CDR3 is CASSIASMRDPGDTIYF. CDR3 nucleotides: TGTGCCAGTAGTATAGCTTCCATGAGAGACCCCGGGGACACCATATATTTT.

The V and J genes are TRBV30 and TRBJ1-5, with D hard to call. This CDR3 has 14 amino acids. V was trimmed by 0 bases and J by 9 bases, leaving 15 bases between them. The germline CDR1 and CDR2 sequences are GTSNPN and SVGIG (reference sequence). CDR3 DNA: TGTGCCTGGAGTGTAGCCGGTGGTCTTGGGCCCCAGCATTTT. It yields the protein CAWSVAGGLGPQHF.